This T cell receptor (beta chain) was profiled in a study of a mutant IDH1 vaccine in newly diagnosed glioma. Background on the study: Radiotherapy, temozolomide, or both had been given previously, and both were given to most.

Clones were sequenced by immunoSEQ multiplex PCR, and TCRdb holds only the in-frame ones, with some missing. The profile shows 40,000 to 60,000 clones, more than 70% of them singletons. As to time point: week 5, during vaccination. The content of each vaccine dose was 300 ug of mutant IDH1 20-mer peptide, and topical imiquimod accompanied it. Points on this clone: Its antigen is unidentified.

The CDR3 totals 12 residues. Germline CDR1 and CDR2: WNHNN and SYGVQD (reference sequence). Trimming shortened V by 3 bases and J by 0 bases, and 2 bases separated the two germline ends. This sequence originates from a woman aged 40 to 50 with glioma. The sequencing here drew on PBMCs, taken from a glioma patient whose treatment included an IDH1 peptide vaccine. This chain joins TRBV10-1 and TRBJ2-5, with D unresolved. CDR3: CASSDHQETQYF. As DNA, the CDR3 is TGCGCCAGCAGTGACCACCAAGAGACCCAGTACTTC.